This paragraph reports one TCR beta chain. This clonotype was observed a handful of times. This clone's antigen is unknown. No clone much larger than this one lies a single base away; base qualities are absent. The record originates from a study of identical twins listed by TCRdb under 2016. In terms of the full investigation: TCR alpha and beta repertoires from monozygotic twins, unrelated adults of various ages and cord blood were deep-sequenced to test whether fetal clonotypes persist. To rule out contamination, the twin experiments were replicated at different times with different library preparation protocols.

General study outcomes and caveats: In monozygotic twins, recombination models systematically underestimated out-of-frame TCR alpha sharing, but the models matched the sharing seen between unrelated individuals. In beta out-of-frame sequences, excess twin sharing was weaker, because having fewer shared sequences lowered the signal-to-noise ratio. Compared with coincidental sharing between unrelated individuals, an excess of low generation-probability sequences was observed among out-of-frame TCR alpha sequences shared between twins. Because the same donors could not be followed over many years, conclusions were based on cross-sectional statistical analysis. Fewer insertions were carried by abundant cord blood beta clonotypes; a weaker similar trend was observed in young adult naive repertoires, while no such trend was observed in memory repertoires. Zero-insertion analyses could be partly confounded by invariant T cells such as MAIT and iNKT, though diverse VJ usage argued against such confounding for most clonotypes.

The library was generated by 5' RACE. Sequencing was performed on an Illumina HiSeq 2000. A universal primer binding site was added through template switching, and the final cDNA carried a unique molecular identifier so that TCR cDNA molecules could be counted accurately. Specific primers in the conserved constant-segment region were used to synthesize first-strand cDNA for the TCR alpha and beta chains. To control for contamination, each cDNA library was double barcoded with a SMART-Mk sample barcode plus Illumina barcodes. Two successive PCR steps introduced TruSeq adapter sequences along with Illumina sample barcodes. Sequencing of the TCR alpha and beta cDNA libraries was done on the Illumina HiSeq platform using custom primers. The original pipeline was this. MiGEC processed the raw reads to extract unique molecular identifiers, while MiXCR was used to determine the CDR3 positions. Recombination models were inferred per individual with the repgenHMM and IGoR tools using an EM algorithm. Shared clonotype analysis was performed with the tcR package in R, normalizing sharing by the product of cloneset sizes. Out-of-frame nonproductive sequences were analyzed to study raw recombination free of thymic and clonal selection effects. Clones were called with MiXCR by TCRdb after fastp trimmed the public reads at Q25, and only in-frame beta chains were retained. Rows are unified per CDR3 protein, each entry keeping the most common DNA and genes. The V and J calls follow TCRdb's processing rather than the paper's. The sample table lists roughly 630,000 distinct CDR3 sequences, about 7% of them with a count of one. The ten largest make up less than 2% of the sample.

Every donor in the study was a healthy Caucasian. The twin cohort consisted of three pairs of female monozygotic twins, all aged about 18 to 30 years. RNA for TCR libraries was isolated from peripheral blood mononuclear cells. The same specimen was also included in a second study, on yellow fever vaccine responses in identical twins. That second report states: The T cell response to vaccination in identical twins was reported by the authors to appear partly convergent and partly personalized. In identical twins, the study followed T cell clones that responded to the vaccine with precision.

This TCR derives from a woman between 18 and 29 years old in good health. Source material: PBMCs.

The CDR3 region: CASRSTVVKTGELFF. The DNA sequence follows: TGTGCCAGCAGGAGTACAGTTGTTAAAACCGGGGAGCTGTTTTTT. The chain links TRBV7-3 with TRBJ2-2, with no confident D gene call. Spanning cysteine to phenylalanine, the CDR3 consists of 15 amino acids. Of the read, only the CDR3 DNA is kept; its 45 bases are in frame from base 1. V was cut back by 6 bases and J by 5 bases, leaving a gap of 16 bases between them. The germline V gene sets CDR1 to SGHTA and CDR2 to FQGTGA.